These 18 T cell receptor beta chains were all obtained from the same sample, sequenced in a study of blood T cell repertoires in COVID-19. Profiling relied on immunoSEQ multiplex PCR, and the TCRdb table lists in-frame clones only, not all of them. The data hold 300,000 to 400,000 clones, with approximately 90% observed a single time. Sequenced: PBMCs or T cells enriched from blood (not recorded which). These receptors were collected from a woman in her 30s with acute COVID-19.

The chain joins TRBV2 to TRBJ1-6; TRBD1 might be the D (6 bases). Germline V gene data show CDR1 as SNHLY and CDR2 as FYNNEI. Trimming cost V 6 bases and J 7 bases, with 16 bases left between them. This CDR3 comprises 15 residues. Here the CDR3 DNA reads TGTGCCAGCAGACGACGAACAGGGTACAATTCACCCCTCCACTTT. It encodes CASRRRTGYNSPLHF.

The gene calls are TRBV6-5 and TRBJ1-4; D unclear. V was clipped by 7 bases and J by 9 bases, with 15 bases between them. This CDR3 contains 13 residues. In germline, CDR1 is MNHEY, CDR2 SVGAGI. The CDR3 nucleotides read TGTGCCAGCATGTTAGACATCGGGAAAAAACTGTTTTTT. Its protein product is CASMLDIGKKLFF.

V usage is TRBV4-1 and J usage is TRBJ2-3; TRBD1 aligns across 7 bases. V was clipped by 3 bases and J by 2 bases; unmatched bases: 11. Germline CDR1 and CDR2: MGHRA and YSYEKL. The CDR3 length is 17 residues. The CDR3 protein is CASSHPRGQHDTDTQYF. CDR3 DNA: TGCGCCAGCAGCCACCCTAGGGGACAGCACGACACAGATACGCAGTATTTT.

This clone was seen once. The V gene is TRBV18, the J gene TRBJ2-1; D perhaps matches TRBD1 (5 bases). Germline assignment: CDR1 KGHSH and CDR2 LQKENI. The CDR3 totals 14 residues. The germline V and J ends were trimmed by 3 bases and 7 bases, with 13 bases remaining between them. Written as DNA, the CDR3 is TGTGCCAGCTCACCTGAACAACAGGTAAATGAGCAGTTCTTC. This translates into CASSPEQQVNEQFF.

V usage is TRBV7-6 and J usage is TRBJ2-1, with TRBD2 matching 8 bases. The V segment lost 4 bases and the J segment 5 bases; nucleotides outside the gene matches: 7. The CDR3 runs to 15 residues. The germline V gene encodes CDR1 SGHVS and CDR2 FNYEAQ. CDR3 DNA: TGTGCCAGCAGCTCCAACGGGGGGGCGGACAATGAGCAGTTCTTC. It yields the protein CASSSNGGADNEQFF.

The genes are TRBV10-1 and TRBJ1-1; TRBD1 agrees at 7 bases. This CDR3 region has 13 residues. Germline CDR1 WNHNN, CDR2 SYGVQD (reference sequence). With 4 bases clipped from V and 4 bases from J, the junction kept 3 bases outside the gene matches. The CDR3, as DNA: TGCGCCAGCAGTGGGGACAGTACCACTGAAGCTTTCTTT. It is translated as CASSGDSTTEAFF.

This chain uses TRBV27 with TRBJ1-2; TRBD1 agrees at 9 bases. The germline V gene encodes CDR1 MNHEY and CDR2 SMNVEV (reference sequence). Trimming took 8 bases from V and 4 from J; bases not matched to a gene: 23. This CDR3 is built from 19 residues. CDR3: CASRLKGQGVLGNTYGYTF. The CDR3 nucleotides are TGTGCCAGCCGCCTCAAGGGACAGGGAGTTCTCGGCAATACCTATGGCTACACCTTC.

CDR3 DNA sequence: TGTGCCAGCAGCCTCCGGGGGAGAAACTCTGGAAACACCATATATTTT. This sequence encodes CASSLRGRNSGNTIYF. V gene TRBV3-1 (or the pseudogene TRBV3-2) combines with J gene TRBJ1-3; tentatively, D is TRBD1 (5 bases). V lost 4 bases to trimming and J lost 0 bases, with 13 bases between them. Per germline, CDR1 LGHDT and CDR2 YNNKEL (reference sequence). The CDR3 is 16 amino acids.

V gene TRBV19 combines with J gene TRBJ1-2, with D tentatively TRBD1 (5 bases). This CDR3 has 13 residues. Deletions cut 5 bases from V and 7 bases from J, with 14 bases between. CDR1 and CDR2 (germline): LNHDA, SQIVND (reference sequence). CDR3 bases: TGTGCCAGTAGTTTCAAACAGGTTGGTGGCTACACCTTC. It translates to CASSFKQVGGYTF. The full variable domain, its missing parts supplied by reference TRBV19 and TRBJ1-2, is DGGITQSPKYLFRKEGQNVTLSCEQNLNHDAMYWYRQDPGQGLRLIYYSQIVNDFQKGDIAEGYSVSREKKESFPLTVTSAQKNPTAFYLCASSFKQVGGYTFGSGTRLTVV.

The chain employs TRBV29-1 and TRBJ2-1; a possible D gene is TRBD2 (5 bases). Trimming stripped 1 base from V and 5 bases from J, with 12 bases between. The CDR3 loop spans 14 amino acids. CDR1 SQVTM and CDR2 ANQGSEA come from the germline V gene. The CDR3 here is CSVEGRTRDNEQFF. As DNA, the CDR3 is TGCAGCGTTGAAGGAAGGACTCGTGACAATGAGCAGTTCTTC.

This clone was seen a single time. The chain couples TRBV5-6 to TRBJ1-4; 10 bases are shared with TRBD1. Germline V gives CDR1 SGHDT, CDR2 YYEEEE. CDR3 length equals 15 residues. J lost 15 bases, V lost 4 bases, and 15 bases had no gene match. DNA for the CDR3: TGTGCCAGCAGCGCACCGGGACAGGGGAGTGAAGGAGTGTTTTTT. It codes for CASSAPGQGSEGVFF.

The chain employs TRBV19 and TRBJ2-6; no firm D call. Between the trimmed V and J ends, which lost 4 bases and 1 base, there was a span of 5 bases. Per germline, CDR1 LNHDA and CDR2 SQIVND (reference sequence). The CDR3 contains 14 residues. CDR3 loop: CASSKPSGANVLTF. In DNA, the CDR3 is TGTGCCAGTAGTAAGCCTTCTGGGGCCAACGTCCTGACTTTC.

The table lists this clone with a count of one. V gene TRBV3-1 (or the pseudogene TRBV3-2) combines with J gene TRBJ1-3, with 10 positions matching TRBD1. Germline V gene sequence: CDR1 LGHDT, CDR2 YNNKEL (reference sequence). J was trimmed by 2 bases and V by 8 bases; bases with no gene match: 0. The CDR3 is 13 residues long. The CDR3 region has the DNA TGTGCCAGCGGACAGGGGGCTGGAAACACCATATATTTT. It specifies CASGQGAGNTIYF.

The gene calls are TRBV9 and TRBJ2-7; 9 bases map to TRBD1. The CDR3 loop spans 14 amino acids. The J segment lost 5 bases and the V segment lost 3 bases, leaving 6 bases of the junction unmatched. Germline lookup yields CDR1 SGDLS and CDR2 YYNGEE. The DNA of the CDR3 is TGTGCCAGCAGCGGCGGGACAGGGAGGCACGAGCAGTACTTC. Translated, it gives CASSGGTGRHEQYF.

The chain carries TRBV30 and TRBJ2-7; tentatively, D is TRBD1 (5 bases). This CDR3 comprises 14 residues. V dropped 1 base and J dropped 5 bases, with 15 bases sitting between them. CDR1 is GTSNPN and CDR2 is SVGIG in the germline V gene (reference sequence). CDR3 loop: CAWSGGGQGHEQYF. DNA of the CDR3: TGTGCCTGGAGTGGAGGTGGGCAGGGCCACGAGCAGTACTTC.

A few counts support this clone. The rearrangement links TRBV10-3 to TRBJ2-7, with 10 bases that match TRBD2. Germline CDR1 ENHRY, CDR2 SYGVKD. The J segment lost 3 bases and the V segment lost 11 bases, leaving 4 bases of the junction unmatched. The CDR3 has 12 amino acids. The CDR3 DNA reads TGTGCCGCTAGCGGGGGCCTCTACGAGCAGTACTTC. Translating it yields CAASGGLYEQYF.

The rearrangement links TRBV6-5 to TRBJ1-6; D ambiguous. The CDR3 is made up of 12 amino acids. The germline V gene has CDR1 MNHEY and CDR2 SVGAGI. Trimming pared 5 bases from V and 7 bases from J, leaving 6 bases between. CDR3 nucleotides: TGTGCCAGCAGTACGACAAATTCACCCCTCCACTTT. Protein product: CASSTTNSPLHF.

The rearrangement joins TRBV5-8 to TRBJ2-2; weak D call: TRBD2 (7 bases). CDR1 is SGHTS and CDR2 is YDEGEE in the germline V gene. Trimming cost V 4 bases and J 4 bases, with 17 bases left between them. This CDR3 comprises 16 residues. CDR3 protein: CASSLIGGHVTGELFF. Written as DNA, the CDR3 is TGTGCCAGCAGCCTGATCGGGGGGCACGTCACCGGGGAGCTGTTTTTT.